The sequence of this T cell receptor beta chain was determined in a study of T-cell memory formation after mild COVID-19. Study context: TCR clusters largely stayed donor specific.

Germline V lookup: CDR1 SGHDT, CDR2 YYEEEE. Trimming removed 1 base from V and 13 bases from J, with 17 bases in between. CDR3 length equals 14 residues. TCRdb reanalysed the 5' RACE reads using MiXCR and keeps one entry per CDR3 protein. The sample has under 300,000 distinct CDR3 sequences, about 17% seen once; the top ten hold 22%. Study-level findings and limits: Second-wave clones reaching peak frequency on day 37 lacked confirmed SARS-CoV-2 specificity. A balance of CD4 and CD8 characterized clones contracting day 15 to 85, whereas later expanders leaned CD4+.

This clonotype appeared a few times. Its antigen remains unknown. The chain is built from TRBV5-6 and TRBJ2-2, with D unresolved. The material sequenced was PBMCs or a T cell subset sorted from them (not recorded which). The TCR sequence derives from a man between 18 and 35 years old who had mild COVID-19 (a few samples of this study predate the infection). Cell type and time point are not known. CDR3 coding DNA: TGTGCCAGCAGCTTGACGGGCAGTGAGTCGGGGCTGTTTTTT. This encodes CASSLTGSESGLFF.